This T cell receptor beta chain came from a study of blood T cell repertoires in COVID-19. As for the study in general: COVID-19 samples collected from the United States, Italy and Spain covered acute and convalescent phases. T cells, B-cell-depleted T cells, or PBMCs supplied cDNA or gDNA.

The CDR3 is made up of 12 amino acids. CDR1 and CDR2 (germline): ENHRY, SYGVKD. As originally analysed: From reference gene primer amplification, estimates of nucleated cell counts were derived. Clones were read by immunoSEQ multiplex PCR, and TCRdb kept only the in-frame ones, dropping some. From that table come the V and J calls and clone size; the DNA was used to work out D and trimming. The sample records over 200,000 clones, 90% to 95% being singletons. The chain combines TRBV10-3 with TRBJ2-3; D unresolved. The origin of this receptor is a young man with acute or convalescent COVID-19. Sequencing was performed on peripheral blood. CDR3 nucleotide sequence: TGTGGCGTCCCCCGGGGCACAGATACGCAGTATTTT. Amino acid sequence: CGVPRGTDTQYF.